The present entry profiles one T cell receptor (beta chain) with its context. Its cognate antigen is unknown. Only in-frame clones appear in the TCRdb table, and some are missing; sequencing was by immunoSEQ multiplex PCR. The sample holds about 10,000 clones; about 66% are singletons and the top ten take about 14%. The data were obtained in a study of CD4+ T cells in melanoma. CDR1 and CDR2 from the germline V gene are SGHNT and YENEEA. Trimming took 4 bases from V and 7 from J, leaving 17 bases between them. The length of the CDR3 is 14 residues. The study's findings and limits: A reported correlation linked neoantigen-specific CD4+ T cells to CD8+, macrophage and B cell function. Reportedly, melanoma neoantigen-specific CD4+ T cells showed varied differentiation states.

This rearrangement joins TRBV11-3 to TRBJ2-7; the D call may be TRBD1 or TRBD2 (5 bases each). The source is a human donor with melanoma. The source material was cells from a culture (not recorded whether cultured in vitro). The CDR3 nucleotides are TGTGCCAGCAGCTCCGGGACCCTCCCTTCTGAGCAGTACTTC. This encodes CASSSGTLPSEQYF.